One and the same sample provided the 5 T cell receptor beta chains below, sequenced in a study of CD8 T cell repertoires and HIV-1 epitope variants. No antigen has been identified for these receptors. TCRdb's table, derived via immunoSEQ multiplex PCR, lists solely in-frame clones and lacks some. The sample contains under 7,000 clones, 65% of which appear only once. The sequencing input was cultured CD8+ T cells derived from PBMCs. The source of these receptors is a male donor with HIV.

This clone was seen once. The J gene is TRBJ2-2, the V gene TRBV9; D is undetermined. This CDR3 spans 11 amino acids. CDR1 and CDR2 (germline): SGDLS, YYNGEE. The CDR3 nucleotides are TGTGCGTCCGAAAACACCGGGGAGCTGTTTTTT. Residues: CASENTGELFF.

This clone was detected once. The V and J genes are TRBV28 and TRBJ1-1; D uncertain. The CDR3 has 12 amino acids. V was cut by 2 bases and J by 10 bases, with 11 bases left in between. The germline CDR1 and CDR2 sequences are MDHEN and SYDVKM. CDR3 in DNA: TGTGCCAGCAGTTTAGGTGAGCCGGGAGCTTTCTTT. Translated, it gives CASSLGEPGAFF.

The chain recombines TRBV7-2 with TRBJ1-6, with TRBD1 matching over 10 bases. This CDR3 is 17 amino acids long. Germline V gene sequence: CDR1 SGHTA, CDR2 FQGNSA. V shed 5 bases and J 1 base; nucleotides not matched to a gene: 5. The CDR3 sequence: CASSAGTGVSYNSPLHF. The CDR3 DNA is TGTGCCAGCAGCGCCGGGACAGGGGTTTCCTATAATTCACCCCTCCACTTT.

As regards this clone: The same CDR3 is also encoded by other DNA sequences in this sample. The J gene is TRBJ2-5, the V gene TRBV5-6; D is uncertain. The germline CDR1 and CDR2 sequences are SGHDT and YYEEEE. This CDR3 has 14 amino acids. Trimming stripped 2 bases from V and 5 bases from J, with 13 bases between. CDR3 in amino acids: CASSLVVGSETQYF. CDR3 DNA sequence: TGTGCCAGCAGCTTAGTGGTAGGGTCGGAGACCCAGTACTTC. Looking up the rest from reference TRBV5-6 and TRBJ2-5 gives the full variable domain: DAGVTQSPTHLIKTRGQQVTLRCSPKSGHDTVSWYQQALGQGPQFIFQYYEEEERQRGNFPDRFSGHQFPNYSSELNVNALLLGDSALYLCASSLVVGSETQYFGPGTRLLVL.

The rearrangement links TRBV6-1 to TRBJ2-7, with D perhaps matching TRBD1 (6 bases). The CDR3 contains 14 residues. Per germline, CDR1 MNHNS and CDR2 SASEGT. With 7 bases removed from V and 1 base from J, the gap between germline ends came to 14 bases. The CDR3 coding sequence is TGTGCCAGCAATCCTAGGACAGCTTCCTACGAGCAGTACTTC. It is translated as CASNPRTASYEQYF.